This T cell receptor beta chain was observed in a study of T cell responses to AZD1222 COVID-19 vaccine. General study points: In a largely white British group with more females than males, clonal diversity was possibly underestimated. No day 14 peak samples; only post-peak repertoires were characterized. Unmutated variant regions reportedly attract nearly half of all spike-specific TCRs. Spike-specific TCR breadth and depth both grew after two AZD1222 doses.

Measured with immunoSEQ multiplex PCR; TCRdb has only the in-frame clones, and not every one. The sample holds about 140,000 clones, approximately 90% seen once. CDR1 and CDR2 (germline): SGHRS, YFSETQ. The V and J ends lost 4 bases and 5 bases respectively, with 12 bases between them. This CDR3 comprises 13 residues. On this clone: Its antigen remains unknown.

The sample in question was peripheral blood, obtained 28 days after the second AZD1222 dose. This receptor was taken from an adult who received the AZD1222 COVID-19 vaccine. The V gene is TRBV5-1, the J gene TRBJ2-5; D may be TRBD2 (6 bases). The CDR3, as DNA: TGCGCCAGCAGCGTGGAGGGGCGTGAGACCCAGTACTTC. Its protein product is CASSVEGRETQYF.